This TCR beta chain was recovered during a study of blood T cells in healthy people across ages. A second about 6 to 12 cycle PCR used barcoded and J-beta primers. Via MiXCR, TCRdb re-called the 5' RACE reads, giving one row per CDR3 protein. The sample records roughly 1.4 million distinct CDR3 sequences, approximately 59% being singletons. Study-wide findings and caveats: There was no known CMV status for donors, so expanded clonotype changes were possibly confounded. Long-lived donors exceeded aged donors in naive CD4+ cells and diversity.

V was cut by 4 bases and J by 2 bases, with 11 bases left in between. The germline V gene encodes CDR1 ENHRY and CDR2 SYGVKD. The CDR3 sequence is 14 residues long. Isolation per sample recovered at least 7 million PBMCs. Total RNA extracted from each sample amounted to at least 6 micrograms. Comment on this clonotype: Its cognate antigen is unknown.

This TCR came from a man aged 18 to 30 in good health. The chain employs TRBV10-3 and TRBJ1-1; a weak D match, TRBD1 (5 bases). The specimen was blood. CDR3 in DNA: TGTGCCATCAGTGCGGGGGGAGGAAACACTGAAGCTTTCTTT. Its protein product is CAISAGGGNTEAFF.